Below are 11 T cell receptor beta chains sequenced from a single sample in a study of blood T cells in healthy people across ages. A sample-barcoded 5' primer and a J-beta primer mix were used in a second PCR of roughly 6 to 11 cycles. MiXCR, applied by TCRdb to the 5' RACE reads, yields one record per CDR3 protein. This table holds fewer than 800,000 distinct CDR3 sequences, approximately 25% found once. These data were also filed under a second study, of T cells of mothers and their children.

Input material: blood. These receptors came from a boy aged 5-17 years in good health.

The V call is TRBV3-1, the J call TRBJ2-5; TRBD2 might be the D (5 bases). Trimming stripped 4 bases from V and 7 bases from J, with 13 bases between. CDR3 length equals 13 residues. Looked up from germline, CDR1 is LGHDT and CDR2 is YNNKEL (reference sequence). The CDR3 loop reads CASSPMDAGTQYF. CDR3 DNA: TGTGCCAGCAGCCCAATGGACGCGGGGACCCAGTACTTC.

The CDR3 DNA is TGTGCCAGCAGTTACGAGACTAACTCCCAGTACTTC. Encoded protein: CASSYETNSQYF. J is TRBJ2-5 and V is TRBV6-6; TRBD2 is a possible D gene (5 bases). Between the trimmed V and J ends, which lost 2 bases and 9 bases, there was a span of 10 bases. Germline V gene data show CDR1 as MNHNY and CDR2 as SVGAGI (reference sequence). This CDR3 has 12 amino acids.

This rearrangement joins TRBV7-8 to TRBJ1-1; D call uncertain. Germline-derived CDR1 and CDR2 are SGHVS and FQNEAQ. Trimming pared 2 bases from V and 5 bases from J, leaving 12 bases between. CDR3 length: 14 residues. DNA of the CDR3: TGTGCCAGCAGCTTATATAGGGAAGGAACTGAAGCTTTCTTT. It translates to CASSLYREGTEAFF.

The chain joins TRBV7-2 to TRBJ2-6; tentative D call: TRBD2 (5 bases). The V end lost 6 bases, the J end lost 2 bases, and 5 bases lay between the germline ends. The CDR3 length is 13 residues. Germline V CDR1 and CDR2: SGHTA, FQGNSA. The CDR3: CASRLAGANVLTF. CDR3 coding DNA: TGTGCCAGCAGACTAGCTGGGGCCAACGTCCTGACTTTC.

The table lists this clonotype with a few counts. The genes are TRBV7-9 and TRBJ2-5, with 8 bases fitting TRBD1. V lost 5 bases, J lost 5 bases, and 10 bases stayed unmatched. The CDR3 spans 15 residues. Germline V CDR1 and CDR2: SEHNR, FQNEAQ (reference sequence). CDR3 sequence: CASSPRTGSPETQYF. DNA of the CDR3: TGTGCCAGCAGCCCCCGGACAGGGTCACCGGAGACCCAGTACTTC.

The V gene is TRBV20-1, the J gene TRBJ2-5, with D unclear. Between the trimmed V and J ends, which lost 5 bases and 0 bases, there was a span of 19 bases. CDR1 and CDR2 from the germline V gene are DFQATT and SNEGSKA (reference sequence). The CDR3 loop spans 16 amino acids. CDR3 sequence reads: CSAPTWQLQYQETQYF. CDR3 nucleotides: TGCAGTGCTCCTACATGGCAGTTACAGTACCAAGAGACCCAGTACTTC.

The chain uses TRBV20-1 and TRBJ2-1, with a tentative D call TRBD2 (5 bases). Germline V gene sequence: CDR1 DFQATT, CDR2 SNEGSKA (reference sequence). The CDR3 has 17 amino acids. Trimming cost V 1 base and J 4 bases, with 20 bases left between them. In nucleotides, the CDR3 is TGCAGTGCTAGAGTAGAAGGTGGCGGTCGAGGGTACAATGAGCAGTTCTTC. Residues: CSARVEGGGRGYNEQFF.

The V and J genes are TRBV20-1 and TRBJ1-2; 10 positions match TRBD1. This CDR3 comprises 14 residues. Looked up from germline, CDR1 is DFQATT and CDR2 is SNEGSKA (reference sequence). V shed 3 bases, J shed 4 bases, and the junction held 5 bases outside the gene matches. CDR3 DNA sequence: TGCAGTGCTAGTTCGGGACAGGGGAGCTATGGCTACACCTTC. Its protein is CSASSGQGSYGYTF.

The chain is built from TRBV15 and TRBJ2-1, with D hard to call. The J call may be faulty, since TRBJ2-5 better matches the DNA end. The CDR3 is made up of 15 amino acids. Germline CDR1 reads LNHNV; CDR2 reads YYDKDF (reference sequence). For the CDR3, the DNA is TGTGCCACCAGCAGAGAATCCGAGATCCAAGAGACCCAGTACTTC. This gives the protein CATSRESEIQETQYF.

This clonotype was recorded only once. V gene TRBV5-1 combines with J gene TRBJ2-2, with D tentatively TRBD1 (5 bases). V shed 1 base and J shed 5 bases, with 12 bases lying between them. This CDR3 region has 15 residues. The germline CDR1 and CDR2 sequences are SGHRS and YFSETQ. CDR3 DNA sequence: TGCGCCAGCAGCTTGAAAGGGGATGGGACCGGGGAGCTGTTTTTT. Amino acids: CASSLKGDGTGELFF.

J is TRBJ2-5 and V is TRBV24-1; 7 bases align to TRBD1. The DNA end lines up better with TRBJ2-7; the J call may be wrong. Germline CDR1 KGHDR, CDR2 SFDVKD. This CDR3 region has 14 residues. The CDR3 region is CATSSPGQTYEQYF. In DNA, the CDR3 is TGTGCCACCAGTTCCCCGGGACAGACCTACGAGCAGTACTTC.